Below are 23 T cell receptor beta chains sequenced from a single sample in a study of Ad26.COV2.S vaccination and SARS-CoV-2 variants. Treatment of the sample: some 20 received Ad26.COV2.S at low or high dose, single or two shots; 5 received placebo; per-sample allocation not given. Samples analyzed were those drawn on day 63 after the first vaccine or placebo injection. Data came from immunoSEQ multiplex PCR; TCRdb stores just in-frame clones and leaves some out. The top ten clones hold about 1.5% of a sample with hundreds of thousands of clones, roughly 90% of them seen once. Sequenced here: peripheral blood, sampled in a trial of Ad26.COV2.S vaccine versus placebo. These receptors came from a person aged 18 to 59 who received the Ad26.COV2.S COVID-19 vaccine or a placebo.

This chain uses TRBV7-9 with TRBJ2-5; 12 nucleotides align to TRBD1. V lost 5 bases to trimming and J lost 5 bases; unmatched junction nucleotides: 12. The germline gives CDR1 SEHNR, CDR2 FQNEAQ (reference sequence). CDR3 length: 17 residues. The CDR3 here is CASSTTAGTGGVETQYF. The CDR3 coding sequence is TGTGCCAGCAGCACCACGGCCGGGACAGGGGGCGTTGAGACCCAGTACTTC.

This clone was detected only once. The chain combines TRBV19 with TRBJ1-6, with TRBD1 matching over 8 bases. The CDR3 spans 15 residues. Trimming took 6 bases from V and 5 from J; bases not matched to a gene: 6. Germline V gives CDR1 LNHDA, CDR2 SQIVND (reference sequence). The CDR3 loop is CASRRTGTHNSPLHF. The CDR3 nucleotides read TGTGCCAGTAGGCGGACAGGGACTCATAATTCACCCCTCCACTTT.

This clone is a singleton in its sample. The chain uses TRBV30 and TRBJ2-2, with D unresolved. Trimming pared 3 bases from V and 0 bases from J, leaving 5 bases between. CDR3 size: 13 residues. Germline CDR1 is GTSNPN and CDR2 is SVGIG (reference sequence). CDR3 in amino acids: CAWSRANTGELFF. CDR3 DNA: TGTGCCTGGAGCAGAGCGAACACCGGGGAGCTGTTTTTT.

The V call is TRBV5-6, the J call TRBJ1-5; D perhaps matches TRBD1 (6 bases). This CDR3 contains 16 residues. Germline CDR1 SGHDT, CDR2 YYEEEE. V lost 2 bases to trimming and J lost 3 bases, with 15 bases between them. Written as DNA, the CDR3 is TGTGCCAGCAGCTTTACGGGCGCAGGGGTCAATCAGCCCCAGCATTTT. It specifies CASSFTGAGVNQPQHF.

This rearrangement joins TRBV4-2 to TRBJ1-1; no firm D call. The germline V gene has CDR1 LGHNA and CDR2 YNFKEQ. This CDR3 has 14 amino acids. V dropped 0 bases and J dropped 5 bases, with 10 bases sitting between them. The CDR3 loop reads CASSQDSAVTEAFF. CDR3 nucleotide sequence: TGTGCCAGCAGCCAAGATTCGGCCGTTACTGAAGCTTTCTTT.

This clone is a singleton in its sample. The chain carries TRBV7-9 and TRBJ2-5, with 10 bases lining up with TRBD2. The germline CDR1 and CDR2 sequences are SEHNR and FQNEAQ (reference sequence). V shed 0 bases, J shed 3 bases, and the junction held 4 bases outside the gene matches. This CDR3 has 16 residues. The CDR3 nucleotides are TGTGCCAGCAGCTTAGCGCGGCTAGCGGGAGAAGAGACCCAGTACTTC. Translated: CASSLARLAGEETQYF.

V and J are TRBV3-1 (or the pseudogene TRBV3-2) and TRBJ1-4; no clear D. The V end was cut by 1 base, the J end by 7 bases, with 16 bases between. This CDR3 comprises 16 residues. Germline V gene data show CDR1 as LGHDT and CDR2 as YNNKEL (reference sequence). The CDR3 DNA reads as TGTGCCAGCAGCCAAGCGGGCGGCGGGGTCGGTGAAAAACTGTTTTTT. The encoded protein is CASSQAGGGVGEKLFF.

The rearrangement links TRBV12-3 or TRBV12-4 to TRBJ2-6; D call uncertain. The germline V and J ends were trimmed by 7 bases and 0 bases, with 4 bases remaining between them. The CDR3 spans 13 residues. CDR3 sequence reads: CASTNSGANVLTF. The CDR3 DNA reads TGTGCCAGCACGAACTCTGGGGCCAACGTCCTGACTTTC.

The gene calls are TRBV27 and TRBJ2-1; D gene uncertain. Between the trimmed V and J ends, which lost 6 bases and 6 bases, there was a span of 12 bases. CDR3 length: 13 residues. From germline, CDR1 is MNHEY and CDR2 SMNVEV (reference sequence). CDR3 sequence reads: CASRLFIGNEQFF. In DNA form, the CDR3 reads TGTGCCAGCAGACTTTTTATAGGCAATGAGCAGTTCTTC.

V usage is TRBV11-3 and J usage is TRBJ2-3, with 12 bases identical to TRBD2. The V gene end was trimmed by 5 bases and the J gene end by 6 bases; junction bases not matched to a gene: 9. This CDR3 contains 16 residues. Germline assignment: CDR1 SGHNT and CDR2 YENEEA. The CDR3 spells CASSPGLAGPADTQYF. CDR3 DNA: TGTGCCAGCAGCCCCGGACTAGCGGGGCCCGCCGATACGCAGTATTTT. Using reference TRBV11-3 and TRBJ2-3 for the parts outside the CDR3, the full variable domain is EAGVVQSPRYKIIEKKQPVAFWCNPISGHNTLYWYLQNLGQGPELLIRYENEEAVDDSQLPKDRFSAERLKGVDSTLKIQPAELGDSAVYLCASSPGLAGPADTQYFGPGTRLTVL.

The chain uses TRBV5-1 and TRBJ1-4; TRBD1 aligns across 7 bases. The V gene's germline CDR1 is SGHRS and CDR2 YFSETQ. The V gene end was trimmed by 5 bases and the J gene end by 5 bases; junction bases not matched to a gene: 3. The CDR3 extends over 13 amino acids. The CDR3 DNA follows: TGCGCCAGCAGTACGACAGGGAATGAAAAACTGTTTTTT. Protein product: CASSTTGNEKLFF.

The chain employs TRBV4-3 and TRBJ2-3; TRBD2 is a possible D gene (6 bases). Germline CDR1 reads LGHNA; CDR2 reads YSLEER. Between the trimmed V and J ends, which lost 1 base and 3 bases, there was a span of 8 bases. The CDR3 loop spans 14 amino acids. The chain's CDR3 is CASSQGGRTDTQYF. CDR3 in DNA: TGCGCCAGCAGCCAAGGTGGGAGGACAGATACGCAGTATTTT.

A remark on this clone: Other DNA sequences within the sample encode an identical CDR3. The chain couples TRBV24-1 to TRBJ2-2; possible D gene TRBD1, 6 bases. With 4 bases removed from V and 1 base from J, the gap between germline ends came to 9 bases. The CDR3 totals 15 residues. Germline loops: CDR1 KGHDR, CDR2 SFDVKD. CDR3 coding DNA: TGTGCCACCAGTGACCCGGGACAGAACACCGGGGAGCTGTTTTTT. Amino acid sequence: CATSDPGQNTGELFF.

This clone was observed a single time. The CDR3 nucleotides are TGTGCCAGCAGTGGGAGGACAGGGGCCGGGAACTATGGCTACACCTTC. Protein sequence: CASSGRTGAGNYGYTF. V usage is TRBV2 and J usage is TRBJ1-2; 9 bases are a match to TRBD1. The V gene end was trimmed by 4 bases and the J gene end by 2 bases; junction bases not matched to a gene: 8. Germline V gives CDR1 SNHLY, CDR2 FYNNEI. The CDR3 sequence is 16 residues long.

V is TRBV2 and J is TRBJ2-2, with D hard to call. CDR3 length equals 13 residues. V was shortened by 3 bases and J by 7 bases, with 9 bases between the two germline ends. From germline, CDR1 is SNHLY and CDR2 FYNNEI. The CDR3 sequence: CASSETPGGELFF. Written as DNA, the CDR3 is TGTGCCAGCAGTGAGACTCCGGGCGGGGAGCTGTTTTTT.

The J gene is TRBJ2-1, the V gene TRBV10-3; D is ambiguous. Germline V gene data show CDR1 as ENHRY and CDR2 as SYGVKD. Trimming stripped 6 bases from V and 4 bases from J, with 10 bases between. The CDR3 covers 13 residues. CDR3 protein: CAISPKVYNEQFF. The CDR3 DNA sequence: TGTGCCATCAGCCCCAAAGTTTACAATGAGCAGTTCTTC.

The V gene is TRBV10-3, the J gene TRBJ1-2; no clear D gene. Per germline, CDR1 ENHRY and CDR2 SYGVKD. The V end was cut by 6 bases, the J end by 2 bases, with 10 bases between. The CDR3 runs 13 residues. CDR3 sequence: CAISYDLNYGYTF. The CDR3 DNA reads TGTGCCATCAGCTACGACCTAAACTATGGCTACACCTTC.

This clone was seen only once. Other DNA variants within this sample encode the same CDR3. The chain carries TRBV18 and TRBJ2-1, with D maybe TRBD1 (5 bases). Trimming removed 1 base at V and 7 bases at J, with 5 bases between. There are 12 residues in the CDR3. Germline V gene lookup returns CDR1 KGHSH and CDR2 LQKENI. CDR3 bases: TGTGCCAGCTCACCACAGGGGAATGAGCAGTTCTTC. It specifies CASSPQGNEQFF.

The count of this clone is one. The V call is TRBV3-1 (or the pseudogene TRBV3-2), the J call TRBJ1-1; 8 positions match TRBD1. Germline loops: CDR1 LGHDT, CDR2 YNNKEL (reference sequence). The CDR3 covers 14 residues. V trimming: 7 bases; J trimming: 1 base; junction bases outside the gene matches: 5. The CDR3 DNA reads TGTGCCAGCACCCGCGGACAGGGGAACACTGAAGCTTTCTTT. This codes for CASTRGQGNTEAFF.

This clone has a single count. V gene TRBV5-6 combines with J gene TRBJ2-7; D not certain. Germline V lookup: CDR1 SGHDT, CDR2 YYEEEE. CDR3 size: 11 residues. Between the trimmed V and J ends, which lost 4 bases and 6 bases, there was a span of 8 bases. CDR3 DNA: TGTGCCAGCAGCCGGGCTCTCGAGCAGTACTTC. Its translation is CASSRALEQYF.

The chain combines TRBV2 with TRBJ1-5; D is uncertain. Germline V gene lookup returns CDR1 SNHLY and CDR2 FYNNEI. The CDR3 contains 13 residues. V was trimmed by 7 bases and J by 6 bases, leaving 13 bases between them. DNA of the CDR3: TGTGCCAGCAATCGGGTTGTGCTTCAGCCCCAGCATTTT. Amino acids: CASNRVVLQPQHF.

This sequence joins TRBV5-6 and TRBJ1-5, with a possible D match to TRBD1 (5 bases). The germline V and J ends were trimmed by 3 bases and 7 bases, with 17 bases remaining between them. The CDR3 covers 15 residues. Germline lookup yields CDR1 SGHDT and CDR2 YYEEEE. The CDR3 DNA reads TGTGCCAGCAGCTGGGGATCAGGGTTAAGCCAGCCCCAGCATTTT. Translation: CASSWGSGLSQPQHF.

CDR3 coding DNA: TGCGCCAGCAGCCAAAATACGGGAAGAGATGAGCAGTTCTTC. Its protein product is CASSQNTGRDEQFF. The V gene is TRBV4-1, the J gene TRBJ2-1; D is possibly TRBD2 (5 bases). The V gene's germline CDR1 is MGHRA and CDR2 YSYEKL. The CDR3 covers 14 residues. Between the trimmed V and J ends, which lost 2 bases and 8 bases, there was a span of 13 bases.